Presented here are 17 T cell receptor beta chains from one specimen sequenced in a study of neurological immune-mediated disorders. TCRdb redid the calling of the 5' RACE reads with MiXCR, one entry per CDR3 protein. The repertoire holds fewer than 65,000 distinct CDR3 sequences, with approximately 4% as singletons. The sample comprised PBMCs. Receptors originate from a man in his fifties with multiple sclerosis.

This clonotype has a count of ten or more. This chain uses TRBV11-3 with TRBJ2-5, with 7 bases matching TRBD2. Germline values: CDR1 SGHNT, CDR2 YENEEA. CDR3 size: 16 residues. The J segment lost 1 base and the V segment lost 5 bases, leaving 10 bases of the junction unmatched. CDR3 bases: TGTGCCAGCAGCCATGCCTCACTAGCGACCCAAGAGACCCAGTACTTC. Encoded protein: CASSHASLATQETQYF.

This clonotype was found a few times. CDR3 loop: CASEGQVNTGELFF. The CDR3 region has the DNA TGTGCCAGCGAGGGACAGGTTAACACCGGGGAGCTGTTTTTT. V gene TRBV18 combines with J gene TRBJ2-2, with TRBD1 matching over 8 bases. J lost 2 bases, V lost 8 bases, and 4 bases had no gene match. Germline V lookup: CDR1 KGHSH, CDR2 LQKENI. The length of the CDR3 is 14 residues. The entire variable domain, with the rest obtained from reference TRBV18 and TRBJ2-2, is as follows: NAGVMQNPRHLVRRRGQEARLRCSPMKGHSHVYWYRQLPEEGLKFMVYLQKENIIDESGMPKERFSAEFPKEGPSILRIQQVVRGDSAAYFCASEGQVNTGELFFGEGSRLTVL.

This clonotype has ten or more counts. The chain links TRBV12-3 or TRBV12-4 to TRBJ2-2; 14 nucleotides line up with TRBD2. Trimming cost V 5 bases and J 1 base; bases outside gene matches: 12. This CDR3 spans 20 amino acids. The CDR3 nucleotides are TGTGCCAGCAGTCATAAGGGTCCCGGGACTAGCGGGGGGAACACCGGGGAGCTGTTTTTT. Translated, it gives CASSHKGPGTSGGNTGELFF.

A word on this clonotype: Given a much more abundant clone one base away, this may be a read error. J is TRBJ2-2 and V is TRBV30; no firm D call. This CDR3 region has 13 residues. Looked up from germline, CDR1 is GTSNPN and CDR2 is SVGIG (reference sequence). The CDR3 sequence: CAWSRQNTEELFF. The CDR3 coding sequence is TGTGCCTGGAGTAGGCAGAACACCGAGGAGCTGTTTTTT.

In its sample, this clonotype was seen a few times. The J gene is TRBJ2-7, the V gene TRBV5-6; D remains ambiguous. Germline lookup yields CDR1 SGHDT and CDR2 YYEEEE. The CDR3 sequence is 13 residues long. V lost 1 base, J lost 3 bases, and 8 bases lay in between. Written as DNA, the CDR3 is TGTGCCAGCAGCTTGCTGGAGAACTACGAGCAGTACTTC. This gives the protein CASSLLENYEQYF.

Ten or more counts support this clonotype. DNA for the CDR3: TGTGCCAGCAGCCAACCGACAGGAGAAGAGACCCAGTACTTC. It is translated as CASSQPTGEETQYF. The chain carries TRBV3-1 and TRBJ2-5; D is possibly TRBD1 (6 bases). The CDR3 totals 14 residues. The ends were cut back, 2 bases at V and 3 bases at J, with 10 bases in the middle. CDR1 and CDR2 (germline): LGHDT, YNNKEL (reference sequence).

This clonotype showed up many times. V gene TRBV5-1 combines with J gene TRBJ1-4; D is uncertain. The CDR3 totals 14 residues. CDR1 is SGHRS and CDR2 is YFSETQ in the germline V gene. V dropped 2 bases and J dropped 3 bases, with 8 bases sitting between them. CDR3 residues: CASSLSLANEKLFF. The CDR3 nucleotides read TGCGCCAGCAGCTTAAGCCTGGCTAATGAAAAACTGTTTTTT.

This clonotype was seen ten or more times. The V gene is TRBV6-5, the J gene TRBJ2-7; weak D call: TRBD2 (6 bases). Trimming took 5 bases from V and 3 from J, leaving 11 bases between them. The CDR3 length is 13 residues. CDR1 MNHEY and CDR2 SVGAGI come from the germline V gene. CDR3 amino acids: CASSPGGNYEQYF. In DNA form, the CDR3 reads TGTGCCAGCAGTCCCGGAGGGAACTACGAGCAGTACTTC.

This clonotype showed up many times. The chain links TRBV6-4 to TRBJ2-3; 10 bases map to TRBD2. The V gene end was trimmed by 5 bases and the J gene end by 0 bases; junction bases not matched to a gene: 2. Germline CDR1 reads MRHNA; CDR2 reads SNTAGT. CDR3 length: 15 residues. The CDR3 is CASSPTSGSTDTQYF. CDR3 bases: TGTGCCAGCAGTCCGACTAGCGGGAGCACAGATACGCAGTATTTT.

Many counts were recorded for this clonotype. The V and J genes are TRBV20-1 and TRBJ1-4; weak D call: TRBD1 (6 bases). The germline gives CDR1 DFQATT, CDR2 SNEGSKA (reference sequence). The CDR3 sequence is 16 residues long. V gave up 3 bases and J gave up 3 bases, with 17 bases separating them. CDR3 bases: TGCAGTGCTAGCGGGGGGCAGACAGGATCTAATGAAAAACTGTTTTTT. This codes for CSASGGQTGSNEKLFF.

This clonotype was counted at least ten times. The chain couples TRBV11-2 to TRBJ2-1; 11 bases align to TRBD2. Germline assignment: CDR1 SGHAT and CDR2 FQNNGV. V lost 7 bases, J lost 10 bases, and 33 bases stayed unmatched. This CDR3 has 22 amino acids. Here the CDR3 DNA reads TGTGCCAGCAACCCGAGGGGGGGTAGAGGGGGTAATCCTAGCGGGAGGCCGCGGGAGCAGTTCTTC. Residues: CASNPRGGRGGNPSGRPREQFF. Filled out from reference TRBV11-2 and TRBJ2-1, the complete variable domain reads EAGVAQSPRYKIIEKRQSVAFWCNPISGHATLYWYQQILGQGPKLLIQFQNNGVVDDSQLPKDRFSAERLKGVDSTLKIQPAKLEDSAVYLCASNPRGGRGGNPSGRPREQFFGPGTRLTVL.

This clonotype was recorded at least ten times. The chain couples TRBV27 to TRBJ2-7; 12 bases align to TRBD2. This CDR3 comprises 17 residues. The V gene end was trimmed by 3 bases and the J gene end by 7 bases; junction bases not matched to a gene: 13. From germline, CDR1 is MNHEY and CDR2 SMNVEV (reference sequence). CDR3 region: CASSFGLAGGLSGEQYF. The CDR3 nucleotides are TGTGCCAGCAGTTTCGGTCTAGCGGGGGGGCTATCGGGAGAGCAGTACTTC.

This clonotype was detected many times. This sequence joins TRBV10-3 and TRBJ2-1, with 8 bases matching TRBD1. The CDR3 sequence is 15 residues long. The trim removed 6 bases at V and 5 bases at J, leaving 9 bases unmatched. Germline loops: CDR1 ENHRY, CDR2 SYGVKD. The CDR3 loop reads CAIRGTGREDNEQFF. DNA for the CDR3: TGTGCCATCAGGGGGACAGGAAGAGAGGACAATGAGCAGTTCTTC.

This clonotype was found many times. This sequence joins TRBV5-1 and TRBJ1-1; D is unclear. The CDR3 extends over 14 amino acids. Germline V gives CDR1 SGHRS, CDR2 YFSETQ. Trimming shortened V by 2 bases and J by 1 base, and 9 bases separated the two germline ends. In DNA form, the CDR3 reads TGCGCCAGCAGCTTCCACAACAGGAACACTGAAGCTTTCTTT. Residues: CASSFHNRNTEAFF.

This clonotype occurred many times. The V call is TRBV6-5, the J call TRBJ2-2; D is ambiguous. The V end lost 4 bases, the J end lost 4 bases, and 4 bases lay between the germline ends. CDR3 size: 12 residues. Germline V gene lookup returns CDR1 MNHEY and CDR2 SVGAGI. The CDR3 sequence is CASSSITGELFF. The CDR3 DNA reads TGTGCCAGCAGTTCTATCACCGGGGAGCTGTTTTTT.

This clonotype showed up just a few times. A much bigger clone sits one base away, suggesting this may be a read error. This chain uses TRBV5-1 with TRBJ1-5; D perhaps matches TRBD1 (6 bases). CDR1 and CDR2 from the germline V gene are SGHRS and YFSETQ. The CDR3 is 13 amino acids. CDR3 coding DNA: TGCGCCAGCAGCCTTACAGGGACTCAGCCCCAGAATTTT. This translates into CASSLTGTQPQNF.

Concerning this clonotype: A read error may produce the germline difference seen at one junction end. The chain has TRBV2 and TRBJ1-5, with a tentative D call TRBD1 (5 bases). The CDR3 length is 14 residues. The germline V gene encodes CDR1 SNHLY and CDR2 FYNNEI. The CDR3 region is CASSVWGSNQPQNF. The CDR3 DNA reads TGTGCCAGCAGTGTGTGGGGGAGCAATCAGCCCCAGAATTTT.